These T cell receptor beta chains were read from a single sample in a study of response to subunit inactivated influenza vaccine. TCRdb re-called the RT-PCR reads with MiXCR, one entry per CDR3 protein. This sample has under 800,000 distinct CDR3 sequences, with approximately 13% found just once. Sequenced here: PBMCs from blood, sampled roughly 15 days before vaccination. These receptors were taken from a man in his fifties who received an inactivated influenza vaccine. CDR3s leave out the opening cysteine and the closing phenylalanine or tryptophan. The order of the fields is V gene, J gene, D gene, CDR3 protein. The D gene is left open where the match is weak.

>TRBV6-5|TRBJ2-7|NA
ASSYRSGSSYEQY
>TRBV6-1|TRBJ1-6|NA
ASSRYPKGEVNSPLH
>TRBV3-1|TRBJ2-7|NA
ASSHRGHEQY
>TRBV4-3|TRBJ2-3|NA
ASSQDRTNTDTQY
>TRBV20-1|TRBJ1-4|NA
SARVRSTNEKLF
>TRBV20-1|TRBJ2-1|NA
SASSGLGANEQF
>TRBV7-6|TRBJ1-5|NA
ASSLGADSNQPQH
>TRBV5-4|TRBJ2-3|TRBD2
ASSLTSGIADTQY
>TRBV6-1|TRBJ2-7|NA
ASRSSRRRPYEQY
>TRBV15|TRBJ2-7|NA
ATSRVMVGREQY
>TRBV6-6|TRBJ1-1|TRBD1
ASSPRQGGGGTEAF
>TRBV6-1|TRBJ1-5|TRBD1
ASSWTGTNQPQH
>TRBV7-9|TRBJ2-4|NA
ASSSNPGRRDIQY
>TRBV27|TRBJ2-4|TRBD2
ASKLQAGGGTSGRRNIQY
>TRBV6-5|TRBJ1-1|NA
ASSYAGAGEAF
>TRBV7-2|TRBJ1-5|NA
ASSLSGVLNQPQH
>TRBV7-2|TRBJ2-7|NA
ASSTIGETNEQY
>TRBV5-5|TRBJ2-7|TRBD2
ASSLVLGLAGEQY
>TRBV5-1|TRBJ2-5|NA
ASSSTIRETQY
>TRBV7-2|TRBJ2-1|NA
ASRQGTAAYNEQF
>TRBV5-1|TRBJ2-7|TRBD1
ASSLATGREQY
>TRBV2|TRBJ2-5|NA
ASSEDGPWTQY
>TRBV20-1|TRBJ2-1|TRBD2
SAPTSGGLGLHEQF
>TRBV4-3|TRBJ2-3|NA
ASSQALSTFGGTDTQY
>TRBV12-3/TRBV12-4|TRBJ2-7|NA
ASSSRALSYEQY
>TRBV27|TRBJ1-2|NA
ASSATGRGYGYT
>TRBV27|TRBJ2-7|NA
ASSWGASYEQY
>TRBV10-3|TRBJ2-1|TRBD1
AMRGQGATGGYNEQF
>TRBV6-6|TRBJ1-4|NA
ASSFQLNEKLF
>TRBV20-1|TRBJ2-1|TRBD2
SAPPLADHYNEQF
>TRBV5-1|TRBJ1-4|TRBD1
ASSSDRGNEKLF
>TRBV5-1|TRBJ2-7|TRBD1
ASSLMGQGAVYEQY
>TRBV6-1|TRBJ2-3|TRBD1
ASSTIRQGRSTDTQY